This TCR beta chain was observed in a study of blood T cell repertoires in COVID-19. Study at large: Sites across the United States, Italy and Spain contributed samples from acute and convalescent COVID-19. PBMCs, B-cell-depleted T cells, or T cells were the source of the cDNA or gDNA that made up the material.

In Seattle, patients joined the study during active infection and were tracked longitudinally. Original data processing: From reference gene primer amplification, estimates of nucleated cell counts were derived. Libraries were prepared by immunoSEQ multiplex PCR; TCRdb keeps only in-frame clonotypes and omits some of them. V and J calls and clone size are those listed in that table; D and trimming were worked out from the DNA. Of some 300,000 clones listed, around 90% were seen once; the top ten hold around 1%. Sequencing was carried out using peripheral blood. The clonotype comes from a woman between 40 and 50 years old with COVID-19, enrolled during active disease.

The CDR3 here is CASSFDRVEQYF. In DNA, the CDR3 is TGTGCCAGCAGTTTCGACAGGGTCGAGCAGTACTTC. The chain combines TRBV5-5 with TRBJ2-7; 7 bases align to TRBD1. V dropped 5 bases and J dropped 6; count of bases not matched to a gene: 5. The CDR3 extends over 12 amino acids. Germline V gene sequence: CDR1 SGHKS, CDR2 YYEKEE (reference sequence).